One and the same sample provided the 3 T cell receptor beta chains below, sequenced in a study of cytomegalovirus exposure and HLA in healthy donors. In the PCR, 60 Vbeta and 13 Jbeta primers were used. The repertoire was sequenced with immunoSEQ multiplex PCR; TCRdb's copy has only in-frame clones and lacks some. The sample shows about 170,000 clones, approximately 76% of them seen only once. Material for sequencing was PBMCs. The receptors derive from a female donor in good health and CMV-seronegative.

The V gene is TRBV5-6, the J gene TRBJ2-3; D perhaps matches TRBD2 (7 bases). Germline CDR1 reads SGHDT; CDR2 reads YYEEEE. Trimming took 4 bases from V and 3 from J, leaving 15 bases between them. The CDR3 sequence is 15 residues long. The CDR3 region is CASSPRGGLTDTQYF. The DNA for the CDR3 is TGTGCCAGCAGCCCGAGGGGGGGTTTGACAGATACGCAGTATTTT.

The rearrangement uses TRBV2 and TRBJ2-3, with 11 bases lining up with TRBD1. The CDR3 runs to 15 residues. Germline-derived CDR1 and CDR2 are SNHLY and FYNNEI. V lost 7 bases to trimming and J lost 5 bases; unmatched junction nucleotides: 8. CDR3 amino acids: CASTMDRGRRDTQYF. The CDR3, as DNA: TGTGCCAGCACCATGGACAGGGGGCGAAGAGATACGCAGTATTTT. The variable domain in full, with the rest retrieved from reference TRBV2 and TRBJ2-3, is EPEVTQTPSHQVTQMGQEVILRCVPISNHLYFYWYRQILGQKVEFLVSFYNNEISEKSEIFDDQFSVERPDGSNFTLKIRSTKLEDSAMYFCASTMDRGRRDTQYFGPGTRLTVL.

A single count supports this clone. This chain uses TRBV14 with TRBJ1-2, with unresolved D. Trimming shortened V by 0 bases and J by 2 bases, and 4 bases separated the two germline ends. Germline V gives CDR1 SGHDN, CDR2 FVKESK. The CDR3 spans 13 residues. CDR3 in amino acids: CASSQDLNYGYTF. The CDR3 bases are TGTGCCAGCAGCCAAGATCTGAACTATGGCTACACCTTC.